This TCR beta chain came from a study of blood T cell repertoires in COVID-19. About the study: Researchers got acute and convalescent COVID-19 samples from the United States, Italy and Spain. The analysed material was cDNA or gDNA that came from T cells, B-cell-depleted T cells, or PBMCs.

Losses at the gene ends were 5 bases for V and 1 base for J; bases not matched to a gene: 11. Germline V gene sequence: CDR1 SGHAT, CDR2 FQNNGV. This CDR3 contains 17 residues. Original analysis: Amplification of reference gene primers was used by the study to estimate nucleated cell counts. The table came from immunoSEQ multiplex PCR; TCRdb's copy has only in-frame clones and leaves some out. V, J and clone size derive from that table, while D and trimming were established from the DNA sequence. Of some 320,000 clones listed, approximately 87% were seen once; the top ten hold about 7.8%. The source material was peripheral blood. The source of this sequence is a woman in her forties or fifties who had recovered from COVID-19. The V and J genes are TRBV11-2 and TRBJ2-3; 8 bases line up with TRBD1. The chain's CDR3 is CASSRTGGSQGTDTQYF. The CDR3 DNA sequence: TGTGCCAGCAGCCGCACAGGGGGATCCCAAGGCACAGATACGCAGTATTTT.